This record looks at one T cell receptor beta chain sequence and its context. The data stem from a study of CD8 T cells in Susac syndrome. Random hexamers primed reverse transcription of about 0.45 to 1 ug RNA. Across 54 Vbeta and 13 Jbeta, TCR beta CDR3 was amplified with immunoSEQ multiplex PCR. TCRdb independently ran MiXCR on the immunoSEQ multiplex PCR reads; one entry per CDR3 protein. The sample consists of nearly 200,000 distinct CDR3 sequences, roughly 95% of them appearing once. TCR beta sequencing was performed on blood CD8+ and CD4+ T cells. CDR1 and CDR2 (germline): GTSNPN, SVGIG (reference sequence). V lost 1 base, J lost 4 bases, and 9 bases lay in between. The CDR3 loop spans 13 amino acids.

Sequenced input: CD4+ T cells from PBMCs. The J gene is TRBJ2-3, the V gene TRBV30; tentatively, D is TRBD2 (6 bases). The sequence came from a human donor with multiple sclerosis. CDR3 in amino acids: CAWSAGAADTQYF. The CDR3 nucleotides read TGTGCCTGGAGTGCGGGAGCGGCAGATACGCAGTATTTT. Based on the CDR3 plus reference TRBV30 and TRBJ2-3, the full variable domain is SQTIHQWPATLVQPVGSPLSLECTVEGTSNPNLYWYRQAAGRGLQLLFYSVGIGQISSEVPQNLSASRPQDRQFILSSKKLLLSDSGFYLCAWSAGAADTQYFGPGTRLTVL.